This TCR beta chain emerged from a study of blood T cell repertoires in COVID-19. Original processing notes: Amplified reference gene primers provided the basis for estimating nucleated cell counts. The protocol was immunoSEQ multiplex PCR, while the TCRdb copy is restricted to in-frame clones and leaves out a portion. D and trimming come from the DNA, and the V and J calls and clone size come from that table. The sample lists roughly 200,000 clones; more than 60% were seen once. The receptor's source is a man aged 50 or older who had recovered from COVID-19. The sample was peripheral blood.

This CDR3 is CASSQDWRERYNEQFF. DNA for the CDR3: TGTGCCAGCAGCCAAGATTGGCGGGAGAGGTACAATGAGCAGTTCTTC. The chain couples TRBV3-1 (or the pseudogene TRBV3-2) to TRBJ2-1, with 7 bases lining up with TRBD2. The germline CDR1 and CDR2 sequences are LGHDT and YNNKEL (reference sequence). The trim removed 0 bases at V and 4 bases at J, leaving 6 bases unmatched. CDR3 length: 16 residues.